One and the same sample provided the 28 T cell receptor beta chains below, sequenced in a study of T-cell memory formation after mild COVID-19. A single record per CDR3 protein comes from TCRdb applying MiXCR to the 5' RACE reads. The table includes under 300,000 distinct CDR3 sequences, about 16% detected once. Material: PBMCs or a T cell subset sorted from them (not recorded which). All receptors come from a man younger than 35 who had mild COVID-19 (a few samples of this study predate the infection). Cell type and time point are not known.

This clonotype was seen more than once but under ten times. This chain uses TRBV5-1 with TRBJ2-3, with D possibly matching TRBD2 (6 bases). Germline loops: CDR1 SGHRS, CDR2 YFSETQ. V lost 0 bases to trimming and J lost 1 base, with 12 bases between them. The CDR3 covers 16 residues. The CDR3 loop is CASSLDGRGGTDTQYF. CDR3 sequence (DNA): TGCGCCAGCAGCTTGGACGGGAGAGGGGGCACAGATACGCAGTATTTT.

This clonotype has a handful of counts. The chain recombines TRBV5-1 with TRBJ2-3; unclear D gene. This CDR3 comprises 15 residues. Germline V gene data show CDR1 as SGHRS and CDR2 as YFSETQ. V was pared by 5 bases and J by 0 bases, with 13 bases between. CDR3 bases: TGCGCCAGCAGACGGAATCTGGTTAGCACAGATACGCAGTATTTT. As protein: CASRRNLVSTDTQYF.

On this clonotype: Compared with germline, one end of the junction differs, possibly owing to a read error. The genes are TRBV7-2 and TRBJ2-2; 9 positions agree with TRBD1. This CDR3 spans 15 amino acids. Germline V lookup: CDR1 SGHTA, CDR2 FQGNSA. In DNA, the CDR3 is TGTGCCAGCAGCTTTACAGGGGGCATAGCCGGGGAGATGTTTTTT. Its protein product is CASSFTGGIAGEMFF.

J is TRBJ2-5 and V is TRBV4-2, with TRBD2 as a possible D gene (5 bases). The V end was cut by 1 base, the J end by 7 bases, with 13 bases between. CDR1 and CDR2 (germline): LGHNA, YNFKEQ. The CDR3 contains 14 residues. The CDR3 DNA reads TGTGCCAGCAGCCAAGGTCCCCTAGCTGGGACCCAGTACTTC. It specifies CASSQGPLAGTQYF.

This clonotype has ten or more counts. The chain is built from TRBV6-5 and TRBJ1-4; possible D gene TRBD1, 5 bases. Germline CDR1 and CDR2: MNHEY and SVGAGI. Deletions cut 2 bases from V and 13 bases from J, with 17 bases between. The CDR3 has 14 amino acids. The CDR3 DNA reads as TGTGCCAGCAGTTACGCGGGACCGGGAAGGGGACTGTTTTTT. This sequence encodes CASSYAGPGRGLFF.

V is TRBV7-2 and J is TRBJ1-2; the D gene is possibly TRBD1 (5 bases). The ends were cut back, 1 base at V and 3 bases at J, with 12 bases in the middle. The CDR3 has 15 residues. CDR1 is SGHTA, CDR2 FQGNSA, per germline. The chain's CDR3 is CASSLVQGADYGYTF. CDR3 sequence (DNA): TGTGCCAGCAGCTTAGTCCAGGGCGCCGACTATGGCTACACCTTC.

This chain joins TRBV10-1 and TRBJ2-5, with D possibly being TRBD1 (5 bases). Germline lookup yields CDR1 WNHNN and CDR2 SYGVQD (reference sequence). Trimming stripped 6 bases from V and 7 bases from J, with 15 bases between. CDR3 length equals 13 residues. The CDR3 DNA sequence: TGCGCCAGCAGCAAAACAGGCTTTGGGACCCAGTACTTC. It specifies CASSKTGFGTQYF.

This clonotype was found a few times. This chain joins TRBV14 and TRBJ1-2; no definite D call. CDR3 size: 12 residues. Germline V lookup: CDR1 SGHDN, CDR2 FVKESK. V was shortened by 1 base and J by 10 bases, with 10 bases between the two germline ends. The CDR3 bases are TGTGCCAGCAGCCAAGGCAACAGAATCTACACCTTC. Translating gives CASSQGNRIYTF.

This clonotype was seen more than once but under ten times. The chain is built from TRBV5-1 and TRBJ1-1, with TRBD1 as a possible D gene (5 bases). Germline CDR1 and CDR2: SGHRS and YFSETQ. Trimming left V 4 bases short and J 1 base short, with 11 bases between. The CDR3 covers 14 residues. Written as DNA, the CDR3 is TGCGCCAGCAGCCTACAGGTGGCGAACACTGAAGCTTTCTTT. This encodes CASSLQVANTEAFF. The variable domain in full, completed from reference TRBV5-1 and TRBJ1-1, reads KAGVTQTPRYLIKTRGQQVTLSCSPISGHRSVSWYQQTPGQGLQFLFEYFSETQRNKGNFPGRFSGRQFSNSRSEMNVSTLELGDSALYLCASSLQVANTEAFFGQGTRLTVV.

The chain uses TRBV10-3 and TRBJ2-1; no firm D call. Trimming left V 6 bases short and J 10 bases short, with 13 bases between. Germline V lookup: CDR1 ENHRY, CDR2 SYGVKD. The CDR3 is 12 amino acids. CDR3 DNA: TGTGCCATCAGGACGTATGACACGGAGCAGTTCTTC. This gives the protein CAIRTYDTEQFF.

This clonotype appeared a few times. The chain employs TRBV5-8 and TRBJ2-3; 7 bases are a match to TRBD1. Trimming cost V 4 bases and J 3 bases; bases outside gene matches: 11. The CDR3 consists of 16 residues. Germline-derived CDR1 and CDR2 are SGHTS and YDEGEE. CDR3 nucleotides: TGTGCCAGCAGCCCCGGGACAGCCAGTTTGACAGATACGCAGTATTTT. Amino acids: CASSPGTASLTDTQYF.

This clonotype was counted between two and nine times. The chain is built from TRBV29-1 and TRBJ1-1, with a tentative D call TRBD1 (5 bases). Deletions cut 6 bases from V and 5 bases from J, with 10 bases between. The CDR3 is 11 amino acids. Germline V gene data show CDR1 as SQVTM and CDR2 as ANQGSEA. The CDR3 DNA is TGCAGCGTAGTCTGGGGGACTGAAGCTTTCTTT. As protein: CSVVWGTEAFF.

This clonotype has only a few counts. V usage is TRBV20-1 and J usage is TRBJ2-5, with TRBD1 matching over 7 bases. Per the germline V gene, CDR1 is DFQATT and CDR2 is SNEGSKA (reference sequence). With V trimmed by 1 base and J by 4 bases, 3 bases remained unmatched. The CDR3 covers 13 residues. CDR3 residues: CSARGTGIETQYF. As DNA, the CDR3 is TGCAGTGCTAGAGGGACAGGAATAGAGACCCAGTACTTC.

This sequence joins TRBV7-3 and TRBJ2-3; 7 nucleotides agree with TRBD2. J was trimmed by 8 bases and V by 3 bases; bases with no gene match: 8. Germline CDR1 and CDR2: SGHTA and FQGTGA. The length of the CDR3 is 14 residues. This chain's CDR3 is CASSLERGRGTQYF. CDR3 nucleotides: TGTGCCAGCAGCTTGGAGCGGGGCCGGGGTACGCAGTATTTT.

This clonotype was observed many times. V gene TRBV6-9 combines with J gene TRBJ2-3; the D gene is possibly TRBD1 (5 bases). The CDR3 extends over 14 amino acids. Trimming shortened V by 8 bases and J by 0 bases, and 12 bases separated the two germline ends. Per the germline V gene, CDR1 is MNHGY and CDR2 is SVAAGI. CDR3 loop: CASFGNRSTDTQYF. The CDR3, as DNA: TGTGCCAGCTTTGGAAACAGGAGCACAGATACGCAGTATTTT.

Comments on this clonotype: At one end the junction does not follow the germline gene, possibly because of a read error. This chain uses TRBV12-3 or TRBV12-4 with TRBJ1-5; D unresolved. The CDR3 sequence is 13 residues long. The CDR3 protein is CARSLMSFQPQHF. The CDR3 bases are TGTGCCAGAAGTTTAATGAGTTTTCAGCCCCAGCATTTT.

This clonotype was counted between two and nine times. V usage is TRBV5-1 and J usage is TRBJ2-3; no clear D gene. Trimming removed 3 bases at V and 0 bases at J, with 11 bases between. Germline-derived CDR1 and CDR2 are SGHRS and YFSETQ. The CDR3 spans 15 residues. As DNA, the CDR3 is TGCGCCAGCAGCTCCACCTTCGGGAGCACAGATACGCAGTATTTT. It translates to CASSSTFGSTDTQYF. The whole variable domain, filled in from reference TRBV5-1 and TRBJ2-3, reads KAGVTQTPRYLIKTRGQQVTLSCSPISGHRSVSWYQQTPGQGLQFLFEYFSETQRNKGNFPGRFSGRQFSNSRSEMNVSTLELGDSALYLCASSSTFGSTDTQYFGPGTRLTVL.

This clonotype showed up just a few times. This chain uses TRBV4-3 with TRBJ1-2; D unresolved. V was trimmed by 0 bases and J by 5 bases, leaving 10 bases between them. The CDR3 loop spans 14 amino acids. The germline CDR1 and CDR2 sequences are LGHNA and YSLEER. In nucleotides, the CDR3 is TGCGCCAGCAGCCAAGACGTGAGGGAATATGGCTACACCTTC. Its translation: CASSQDVREYGYTF.

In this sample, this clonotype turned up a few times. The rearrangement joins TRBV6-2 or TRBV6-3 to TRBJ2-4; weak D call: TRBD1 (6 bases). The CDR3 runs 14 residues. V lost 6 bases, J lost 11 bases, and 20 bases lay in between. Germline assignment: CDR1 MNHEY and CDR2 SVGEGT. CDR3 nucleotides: TGTGCCAGCAGCCGGGACATCCCCAGCACCCTTCAGTACTTC. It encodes CASSRDIPSTLQYF.

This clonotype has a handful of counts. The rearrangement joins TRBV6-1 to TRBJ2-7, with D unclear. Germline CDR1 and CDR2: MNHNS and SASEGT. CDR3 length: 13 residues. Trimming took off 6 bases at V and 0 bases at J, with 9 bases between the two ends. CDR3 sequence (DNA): TGTGCCAGCAGCTATATAAACTCCTACGAGCAGTACGTC. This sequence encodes CASSYINSYEQYV.

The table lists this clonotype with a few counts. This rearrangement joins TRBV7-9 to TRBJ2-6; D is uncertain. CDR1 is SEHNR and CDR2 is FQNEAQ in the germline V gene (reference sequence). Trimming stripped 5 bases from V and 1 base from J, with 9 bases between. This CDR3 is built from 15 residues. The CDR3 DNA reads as TGTGCCAGCAGCCTCCTGGGTTCTGGGGCCAACGTCCTGACTTTC. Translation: CASSLLGSGANVLTF.

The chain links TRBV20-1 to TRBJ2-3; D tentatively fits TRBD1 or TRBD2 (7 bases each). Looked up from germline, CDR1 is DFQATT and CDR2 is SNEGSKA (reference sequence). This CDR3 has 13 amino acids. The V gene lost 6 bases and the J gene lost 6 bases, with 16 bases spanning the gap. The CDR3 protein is CSAPGGAKDTQYF. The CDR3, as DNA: TGCAGTGCCCCAGGGGGGGCGAAGGATACGCAGTATTTT.

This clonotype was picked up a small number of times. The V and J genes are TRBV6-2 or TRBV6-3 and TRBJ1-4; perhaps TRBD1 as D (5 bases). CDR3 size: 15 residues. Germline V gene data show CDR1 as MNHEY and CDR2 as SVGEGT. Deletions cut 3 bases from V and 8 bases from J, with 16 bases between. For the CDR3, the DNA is TGTGCCAGCAGTTATTGGGGGAGCCGTATCGAAAAACTGTTTTTT. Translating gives CASSYWGSRIEKLFF.

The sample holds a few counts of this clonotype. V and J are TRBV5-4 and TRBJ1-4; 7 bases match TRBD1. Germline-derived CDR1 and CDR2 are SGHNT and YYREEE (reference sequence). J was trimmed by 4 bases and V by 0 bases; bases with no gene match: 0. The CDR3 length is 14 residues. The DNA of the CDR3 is TGTGCCAGCAGCTTGGACAGGGGTAATGAAAAACTGTTTTTT. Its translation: CASSLDRGNEKLFF.

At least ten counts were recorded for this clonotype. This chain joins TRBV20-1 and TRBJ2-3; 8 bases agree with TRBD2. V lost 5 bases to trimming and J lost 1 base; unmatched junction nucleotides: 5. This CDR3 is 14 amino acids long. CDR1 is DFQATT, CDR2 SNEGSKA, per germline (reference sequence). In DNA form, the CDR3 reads TGCAGTGCTGACGGAGCGGGGGGCACAGATACGCAGTATTTT. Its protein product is CSADGAGGTDTQYF.

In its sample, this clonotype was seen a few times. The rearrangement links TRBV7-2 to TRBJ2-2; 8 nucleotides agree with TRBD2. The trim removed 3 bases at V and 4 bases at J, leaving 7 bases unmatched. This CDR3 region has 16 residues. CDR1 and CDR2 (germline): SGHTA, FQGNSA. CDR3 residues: CASSFSGTSLTGELFF. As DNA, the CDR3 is TGTGCCAGCAGCTTTTCCGGGACTAGTCTCACCGGGGAGCTGTTTTTT.

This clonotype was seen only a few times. CDR3 bases: TGTGCCAGCAGTACAGGGGTACGTACTGAAGCTTTCTTT. Translated: CASSTGVRTEAFF. This chain connects TRBV12-3 or TRBV12-4 to TRBJ1-1; TRBD1 aligns across 7 bases. The ends lost 5 bases at V and 5 bases at J; junction bases unmatched: 5. The CDR3 is 13 amino acids.

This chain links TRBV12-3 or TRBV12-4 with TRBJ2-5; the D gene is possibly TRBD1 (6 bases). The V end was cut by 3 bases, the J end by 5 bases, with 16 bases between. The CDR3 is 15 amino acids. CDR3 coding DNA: TGTGCCAGCAGTTTTTTTGGGGGCCCTTGGGAGACCCAGTACTTC. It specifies CASSFFGGPWETQYF.